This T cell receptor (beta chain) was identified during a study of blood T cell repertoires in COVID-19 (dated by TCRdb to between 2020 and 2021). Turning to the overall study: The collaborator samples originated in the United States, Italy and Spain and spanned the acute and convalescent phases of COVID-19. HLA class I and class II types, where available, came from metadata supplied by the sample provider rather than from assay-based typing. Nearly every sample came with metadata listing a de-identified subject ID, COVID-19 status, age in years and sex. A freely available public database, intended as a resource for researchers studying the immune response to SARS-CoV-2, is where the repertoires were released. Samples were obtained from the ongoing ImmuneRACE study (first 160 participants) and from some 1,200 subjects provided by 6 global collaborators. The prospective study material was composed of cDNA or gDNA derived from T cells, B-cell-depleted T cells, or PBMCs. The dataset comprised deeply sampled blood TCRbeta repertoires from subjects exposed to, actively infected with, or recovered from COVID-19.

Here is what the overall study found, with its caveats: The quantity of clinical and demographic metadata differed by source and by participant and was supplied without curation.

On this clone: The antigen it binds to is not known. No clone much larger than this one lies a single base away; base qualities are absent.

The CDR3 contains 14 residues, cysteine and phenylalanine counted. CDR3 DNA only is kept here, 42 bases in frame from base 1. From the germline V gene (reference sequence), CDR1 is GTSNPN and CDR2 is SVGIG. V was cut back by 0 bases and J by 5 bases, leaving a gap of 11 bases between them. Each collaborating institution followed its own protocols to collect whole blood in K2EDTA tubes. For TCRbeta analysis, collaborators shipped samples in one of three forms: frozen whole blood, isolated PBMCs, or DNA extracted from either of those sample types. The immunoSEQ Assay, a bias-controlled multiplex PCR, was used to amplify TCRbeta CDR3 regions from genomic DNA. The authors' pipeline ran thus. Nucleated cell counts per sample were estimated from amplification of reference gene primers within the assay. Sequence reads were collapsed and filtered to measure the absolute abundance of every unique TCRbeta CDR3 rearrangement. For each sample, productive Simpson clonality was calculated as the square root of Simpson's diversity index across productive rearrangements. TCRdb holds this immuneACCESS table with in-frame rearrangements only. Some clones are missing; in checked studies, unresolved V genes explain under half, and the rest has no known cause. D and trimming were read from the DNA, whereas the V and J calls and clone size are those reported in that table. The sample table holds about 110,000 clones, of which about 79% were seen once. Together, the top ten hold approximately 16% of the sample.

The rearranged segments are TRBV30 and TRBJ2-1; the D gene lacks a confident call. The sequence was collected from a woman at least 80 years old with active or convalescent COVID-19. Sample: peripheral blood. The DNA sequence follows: TGTGCCTGGAGTGTACTGTTACTCCACAATGAGCAGTTCTTC. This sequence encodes CAWSVLLLHNEQFF.